Judged by abundance, the clone carrying this T cell receptor (beta chain) is medium-sized. Its antigen is unidentified. The sample comes from a study of metastatic and nonmetastatic thyroid tumors. Study findings and constraints: Reports indicated that malignant thyroid tumors showed significantly higher TCR beta diversity than benign nodules did, in blood and tumor.

The germline V and J ends were trimmed by 6 bases and 3 bases, with 9 bases remaining between them. The germline V gene has CDR1 DFQATT and CDR2 SNEGSKA (reference sequence). The CDR3 contains 11 residues. All patients reached thyroid surgery having received no treatment beforehand. MiXCR reprocessed the PCR reads for TCRdb. The sample records 15,000 to 18,000 clones, roughly 3.5% being singletons. This TCR derives from a female donor with papillary thyroid cancer or a benign thyroid nodule (not recorded which). Some clones in this sample may be carry-over from other donors' samples. The chain recombines TRBV20-1 with TRBJ2-7; D gene uncertain. Sequenced material: tumor tissue. CDR3 sequence (DNA): TGCAGTGCGAGGCCGGGCTACGAGCAGTACTTC. Translation: CSARPGYEQYF.